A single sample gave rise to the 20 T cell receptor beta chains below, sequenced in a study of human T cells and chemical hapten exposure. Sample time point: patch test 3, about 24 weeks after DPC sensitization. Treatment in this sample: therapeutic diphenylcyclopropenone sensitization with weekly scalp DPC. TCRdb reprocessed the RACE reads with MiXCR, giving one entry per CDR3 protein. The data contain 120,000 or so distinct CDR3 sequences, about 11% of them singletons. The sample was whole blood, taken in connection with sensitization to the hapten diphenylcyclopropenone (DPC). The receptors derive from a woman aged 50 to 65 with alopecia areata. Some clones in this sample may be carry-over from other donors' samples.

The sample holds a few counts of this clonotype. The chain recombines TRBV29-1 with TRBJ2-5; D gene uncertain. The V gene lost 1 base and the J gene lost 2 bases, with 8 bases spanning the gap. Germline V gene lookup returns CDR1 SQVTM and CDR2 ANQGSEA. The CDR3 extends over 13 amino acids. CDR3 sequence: CSVEGQAQETQYF. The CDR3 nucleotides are TGCAGCGTTGAAGGGCAGGCGCAAGAGACCCAGTACTTC. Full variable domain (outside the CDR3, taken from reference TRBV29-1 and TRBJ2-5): SAVISQKPSRDICQRGTSLTIQCQVDSQVTMMFWYRQQPGQSLTLIATANQGSEATYESGFVIDKFPISRPNLTFSTLTVSNMSPEDSSIYLCSVEGQAQETQYFGPGTRLLVL.

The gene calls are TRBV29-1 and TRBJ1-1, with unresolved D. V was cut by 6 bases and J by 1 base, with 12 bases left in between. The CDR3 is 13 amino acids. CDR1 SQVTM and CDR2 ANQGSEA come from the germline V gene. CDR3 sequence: CSVERTENTEAFF. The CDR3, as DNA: TGCAGCGTCGAAAGGACGGAGAACACTGAAGCTTTCTTT.

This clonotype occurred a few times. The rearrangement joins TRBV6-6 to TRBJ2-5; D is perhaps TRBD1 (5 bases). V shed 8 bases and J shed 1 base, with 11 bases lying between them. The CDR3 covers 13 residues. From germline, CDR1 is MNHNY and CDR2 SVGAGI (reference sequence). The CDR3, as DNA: TGTGCCAGCGGGGCAGCTCTCCAAGAGACCCAGTACTTC. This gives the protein CASGAALQETQYF.

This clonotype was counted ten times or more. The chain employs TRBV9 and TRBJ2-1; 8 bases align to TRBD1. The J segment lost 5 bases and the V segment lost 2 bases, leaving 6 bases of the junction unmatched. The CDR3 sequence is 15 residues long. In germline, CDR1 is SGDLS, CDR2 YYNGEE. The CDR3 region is CASSVEDRANNEQFF. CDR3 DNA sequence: TGTGCCAGCAGCGTTGAGGACAGGGCCAACAATGAGCAGTTCTTC.

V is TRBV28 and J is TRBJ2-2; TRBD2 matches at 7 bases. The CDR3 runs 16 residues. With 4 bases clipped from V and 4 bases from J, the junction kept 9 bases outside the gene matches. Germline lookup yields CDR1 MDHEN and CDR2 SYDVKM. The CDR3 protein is CASSSGGGRGTGELFF. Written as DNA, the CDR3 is TGTGCCAGCAGTTCCGGGGGAGGGCGGGGCACCGGGGAGCTGTTTTTT.

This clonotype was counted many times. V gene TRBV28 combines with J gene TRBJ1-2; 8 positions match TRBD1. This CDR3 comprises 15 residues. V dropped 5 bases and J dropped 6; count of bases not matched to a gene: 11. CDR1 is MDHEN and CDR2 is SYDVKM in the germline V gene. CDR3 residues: CASSNTGQGSHGYTF. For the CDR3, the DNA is TGTGCCAGCAGTAATACCGGACAGGGCAGCCATGGCTACACCTTC.

Written as DNA, the CDR3 is TGTGCCAGCAGTGAACGGTGGGGTTACACTGAAGCTTTCTTT. Translation: CASSERWGYTEAFF. V and J are TRBV6-1 and TRBJ1-1, with D hard to call. The CDR3 contains 14 residues. Germline V gives CDR1 MNHNS, CDR2 SASEGT. The V end lost 2 bases, the J end lost 3 bases, and 10 bases lay between the germline ends.

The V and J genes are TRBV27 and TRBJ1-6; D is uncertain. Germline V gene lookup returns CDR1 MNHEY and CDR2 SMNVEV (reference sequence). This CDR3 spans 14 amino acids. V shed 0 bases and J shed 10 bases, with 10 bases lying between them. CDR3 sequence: CASSLSNPGSPLHF. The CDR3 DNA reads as TGTGCCAGCAGTTTATCGAACCCGGGGTCACCCCTCCACTTT.

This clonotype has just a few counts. This CDR3 is CASALANIQYF. The CDR3 DNA reads TGTGCCAGCGCCCTCGCAAACATTCAGTACTTC. The chain carries TRBV28 and TRBJ2-4; D not resolved. The CDR3 has 11 amino acids. Germline CDR1 is MDHEN and CDR2 is SYDVKM. The germline V and J ends were trimmed by 8 bases and 6 bases, with 8 bases remaining between them.

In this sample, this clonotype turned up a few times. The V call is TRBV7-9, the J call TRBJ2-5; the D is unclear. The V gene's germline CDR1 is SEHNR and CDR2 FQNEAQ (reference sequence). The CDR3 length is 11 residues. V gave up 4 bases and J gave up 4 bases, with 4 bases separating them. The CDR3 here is CASSCRETQYF. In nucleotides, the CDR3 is TGTGCCAGCAGCTGTCGAGAGACCCAGTACTTC.

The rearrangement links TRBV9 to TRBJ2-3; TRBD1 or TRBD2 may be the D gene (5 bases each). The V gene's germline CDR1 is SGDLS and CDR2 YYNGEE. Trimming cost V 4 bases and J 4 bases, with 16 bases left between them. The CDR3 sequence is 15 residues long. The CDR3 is CASSSQGARADTQYF. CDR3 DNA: TGTGCCAGCAGCTCGCAGGGCGCGAGGGCAGATACGCAGTATTTT.

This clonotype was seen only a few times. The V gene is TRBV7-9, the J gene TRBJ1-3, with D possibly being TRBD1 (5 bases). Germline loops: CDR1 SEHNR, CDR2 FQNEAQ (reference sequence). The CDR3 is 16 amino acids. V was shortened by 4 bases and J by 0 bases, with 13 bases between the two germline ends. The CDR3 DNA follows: TGTGCCAGCAGCTCGGTTGACAGCTACTCTGGAAACACCATATATTTT. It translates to CASSSVDSYSGNTIYF.

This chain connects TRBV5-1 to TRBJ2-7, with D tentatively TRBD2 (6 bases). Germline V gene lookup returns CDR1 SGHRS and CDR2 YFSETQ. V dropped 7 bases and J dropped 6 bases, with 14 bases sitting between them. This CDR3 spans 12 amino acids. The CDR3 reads CASRRGFGEQYF. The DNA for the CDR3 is TGCGCCAGCCGCCGGGGGTTCGGCGAGCAGTACTTC.

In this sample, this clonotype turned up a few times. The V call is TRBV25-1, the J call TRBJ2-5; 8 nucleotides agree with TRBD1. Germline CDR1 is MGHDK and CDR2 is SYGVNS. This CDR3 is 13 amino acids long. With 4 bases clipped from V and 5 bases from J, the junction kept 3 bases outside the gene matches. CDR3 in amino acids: CASSGTGTETQYF. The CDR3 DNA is TGTGCCAGCAGTGGGACAGGGACGGAGACCCAGTACTTC.

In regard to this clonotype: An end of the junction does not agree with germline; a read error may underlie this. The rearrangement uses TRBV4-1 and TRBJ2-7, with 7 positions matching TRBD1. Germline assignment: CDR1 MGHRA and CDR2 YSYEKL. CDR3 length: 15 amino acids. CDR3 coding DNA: TGCGCCAGCTGCCAAGTCGAGGGACAGCCCTACGAGCAGTACTTC. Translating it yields CASCQVEGQPYEQYF.

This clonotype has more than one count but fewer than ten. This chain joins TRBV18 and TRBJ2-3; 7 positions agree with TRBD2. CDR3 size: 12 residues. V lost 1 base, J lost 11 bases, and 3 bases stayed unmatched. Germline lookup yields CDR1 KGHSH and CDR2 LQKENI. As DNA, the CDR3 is TGTGCCAGCTCACCACAGGGAGGGGAGCAGTATTTT. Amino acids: CASSPQGGEQYF.

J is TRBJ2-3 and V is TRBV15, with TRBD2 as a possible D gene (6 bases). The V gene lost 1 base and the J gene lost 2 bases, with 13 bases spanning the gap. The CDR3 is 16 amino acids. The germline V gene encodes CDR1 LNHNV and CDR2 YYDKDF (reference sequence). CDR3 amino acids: CATSRGLEQSTDTQYF. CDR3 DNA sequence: TGTGCCACCAGCAGAGGACTAGAGCAATCCACAGATACGCAGTATTTT.

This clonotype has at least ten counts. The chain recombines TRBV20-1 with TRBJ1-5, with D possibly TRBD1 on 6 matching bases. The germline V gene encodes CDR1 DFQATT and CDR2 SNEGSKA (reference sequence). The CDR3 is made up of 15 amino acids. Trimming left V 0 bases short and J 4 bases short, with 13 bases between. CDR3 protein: CSARDAGQGNQPQHF. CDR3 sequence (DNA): TGCAGTGCTAGAGATGCGGGGCAGGGGAATCAGCCCCAGCATTTT.

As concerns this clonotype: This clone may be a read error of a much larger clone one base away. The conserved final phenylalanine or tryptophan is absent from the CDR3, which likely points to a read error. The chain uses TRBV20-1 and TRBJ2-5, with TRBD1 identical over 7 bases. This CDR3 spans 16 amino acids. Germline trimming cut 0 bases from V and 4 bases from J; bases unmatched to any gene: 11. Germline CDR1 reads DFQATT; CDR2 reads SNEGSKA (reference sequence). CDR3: CSARDSGTGELETQYV. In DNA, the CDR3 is TGCAGTGCTAGAGATTCTGGAACAGGGGAGTTAGAGACCCAGTACGTC.

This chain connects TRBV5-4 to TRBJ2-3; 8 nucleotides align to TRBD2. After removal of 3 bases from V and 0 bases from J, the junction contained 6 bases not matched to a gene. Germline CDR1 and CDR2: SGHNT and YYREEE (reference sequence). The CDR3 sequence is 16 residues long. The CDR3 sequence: CASSSLAGPSTDTQYF. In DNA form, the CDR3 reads TGTGCCAGCAGCTCATTAGCGGGGCCCAGCACAGATACGCAGTATTTT.